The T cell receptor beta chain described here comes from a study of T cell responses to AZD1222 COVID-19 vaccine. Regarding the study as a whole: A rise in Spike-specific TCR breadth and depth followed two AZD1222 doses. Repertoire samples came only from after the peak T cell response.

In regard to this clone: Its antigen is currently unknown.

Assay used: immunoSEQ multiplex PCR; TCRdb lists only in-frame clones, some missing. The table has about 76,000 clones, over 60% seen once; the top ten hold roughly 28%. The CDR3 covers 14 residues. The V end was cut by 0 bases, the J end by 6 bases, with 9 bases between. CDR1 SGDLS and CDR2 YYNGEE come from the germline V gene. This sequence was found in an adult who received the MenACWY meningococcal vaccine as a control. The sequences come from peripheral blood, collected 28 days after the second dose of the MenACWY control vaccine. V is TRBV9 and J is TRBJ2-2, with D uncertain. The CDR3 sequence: CASSVGGESGELFF. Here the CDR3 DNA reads TGTGCCAGCAGCGTAGGTGGGGAATCCGGGGAGCTGTTTTTT.